The 6 T cell receptor beta chains below all came from one sample that was sequenced in a study of blood T cells in healthy people across ages. A sample-barcoded 5' primer and a J-beta primer mix were used in a second PCR of about 7 to 12 cycles. TCRdb analysed the 5' RACE reads with MiXCR anew, one entry per CDR3 protein. The repertoire includes 700,000 to 900,000 distinct CDR3 sequences, about 53% of them detected once, and around 40% sits in the top ten. Sequencing was done on a sample of blood. All receptors derive from a man at least 80 years old in good health.

About this clonotype: It may be a read error: a sequence one base away is much more abundant. J is TRBJ2-1 and V is TRBV11-2; no definite D call. This CDR3 spans 13 amino acids. CDR1 SGHAT and CDR2 FQNNGV come from the germline V gene. The CDR3 reads CASSLVGQNEQLF. CDR3 in DNA: TGTGCCAGCAGCTTAGTGGGCCAGAATGAGCAGTTATTC.

The table lists this clonotype with a few counts. The chain has TRBV28 and TRBJ2-5, with 9 bases aligning to TRBD1. CDR3 length: 17 amino acids. In germline, CDR1 is MDHEN, CDR2 SYDVKM. V dropped 3 bases and J dropped 2; count of bases not matched to a gene: 10. CDR3 residues: CASSLGTGSIWQETQYF. The CDR3 nucleotides read TGTGCCAGCAGTTTGGGGACAGGGAGCATCTGGCAAGAGACCCAGTACTTC.

The chain links TRBV9 to TRBJ2-7; D uncertain. From germline, CDR1 is SGDLS and CDR2 YYNGEE. The V end lost 0 bases, the J end lost 6 bases, and 7 bases lay between the germline ends. This CDR3 has 12 amino acids. This chain's CDR3 is CASSVGLSEQYF. The DNA of the CDR3 is TGTGCCAGCAGCGTAGGTTTGTCCGAGCAGTACTTC. Using reference TRBV9 and TRBJ2-7 for the parts outside the CDR3, the full variable domain is DSGVTQTPKHLITATGQRVTLRCSPRSGDLSVYWYQQSLDQGLQFLIQYYNGEERAKGNILERFSAQQFPDLHSELNLSSLELGDSALYFCASSVGLSEQYFGPGTRLTVT.

The chain links TRBV7-2 to TRBJ1-5; D uncertain. The CDR3 is made up of 14 amino acids. With 5 bases removed from V and 7 bases from J, the gap between germline ends came to 15 bases. Germline CDR1 SGHTA, CDR2 FQGNSA. The CDR3 spells CASSRLGRRQPQHF. CDR3 bases: TGTGCCAGCAGCCGTCTCGGGAGAAGGCAGCCCCAGCATTTT.

The chain links TRBV6-5 to TRBJ1-1; D ambiguous. V was shortened by 3 bases and J by 4 bases, with 9 bases between the two germline ends. Germline V gene lookup returns CDR1 MNHEY and CDR2 SVGAGI. The CDR3 runs 13 residues. CDR3 in DNA: TGTGCCAGCAGTTATGGCGCAGCCACTGAAGCTTTCTTT. Its translation is CASSYGAATEAFF.

This clonotype came up a few times. The V and J genes are TRBV29-1 and TRBJ2-1; D gene uncertain. CDR3 size: 11 residues. CDR1 SQVTM and CDR2 ANQGSEA come from the germline V gene. V dropped 0 bases and J dropped 8 bases, with 5 bases sitting between them. The CDR3 reads CSVEDVYEQFF. CDR3 nucleotides: TGCAGCGTTGAAGATGTCTATGAGCAGTTCTTC.